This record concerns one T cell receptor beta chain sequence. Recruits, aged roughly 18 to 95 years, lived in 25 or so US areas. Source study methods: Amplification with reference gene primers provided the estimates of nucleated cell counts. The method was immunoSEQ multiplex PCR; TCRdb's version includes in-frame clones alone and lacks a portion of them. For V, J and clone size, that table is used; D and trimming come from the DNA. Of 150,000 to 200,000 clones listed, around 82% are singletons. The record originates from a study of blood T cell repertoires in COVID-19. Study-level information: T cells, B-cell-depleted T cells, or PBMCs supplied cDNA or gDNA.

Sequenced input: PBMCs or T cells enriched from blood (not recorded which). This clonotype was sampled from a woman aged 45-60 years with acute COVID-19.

CDR3 in amino acids: CASSSPATGLNTEAFF. The DNA for the CDR3 is TGTGCCAGCAGTTCACCCGCGACAGGGCTGAACACTGAAGCTTTCTTT. The gene calls are TRBV27 and TRBJ1-1, with 7 nucleotides matching TRBD1. The V gene's germline CDR1 is MNHEY and CDR2 SMNVEV (reference sequence). The V and J ends lost 4 bases and 0 bases, in that order; junction bases with no gene match: 8. The CDR3 loop spans 16 amino acids.